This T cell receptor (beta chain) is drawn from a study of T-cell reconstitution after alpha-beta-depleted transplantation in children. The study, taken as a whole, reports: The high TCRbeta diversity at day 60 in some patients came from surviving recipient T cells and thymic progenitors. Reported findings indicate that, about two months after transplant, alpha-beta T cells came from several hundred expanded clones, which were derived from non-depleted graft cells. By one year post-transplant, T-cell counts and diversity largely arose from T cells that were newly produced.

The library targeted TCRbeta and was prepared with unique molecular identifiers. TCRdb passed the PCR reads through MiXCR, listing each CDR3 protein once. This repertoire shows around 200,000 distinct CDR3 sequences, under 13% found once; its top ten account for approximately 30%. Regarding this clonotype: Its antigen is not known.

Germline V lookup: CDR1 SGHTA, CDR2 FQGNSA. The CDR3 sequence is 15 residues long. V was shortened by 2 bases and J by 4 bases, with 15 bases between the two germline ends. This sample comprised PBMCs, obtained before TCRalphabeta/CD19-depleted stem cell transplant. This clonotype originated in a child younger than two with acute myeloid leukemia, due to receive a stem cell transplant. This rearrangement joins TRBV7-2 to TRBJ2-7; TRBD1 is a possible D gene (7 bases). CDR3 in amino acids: CASSLTTGRKYEQYF. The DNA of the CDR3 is TGTGCCAGCAGCTTAACGACAGGGAGGAAGTACGAGCAGTACTTC.